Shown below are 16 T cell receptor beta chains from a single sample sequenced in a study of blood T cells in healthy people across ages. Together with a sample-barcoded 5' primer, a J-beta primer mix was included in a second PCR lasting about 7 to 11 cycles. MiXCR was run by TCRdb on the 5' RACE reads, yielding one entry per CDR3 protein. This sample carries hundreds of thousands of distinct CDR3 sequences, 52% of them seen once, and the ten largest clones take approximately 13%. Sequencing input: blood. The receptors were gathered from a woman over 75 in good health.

The CDR3 loop is CASSASLDRGNYGYTF. The CDR3 DNA follows: TGCGCCAGCAGCGCAAGTCTCGACAGGGGCAACTATGGCTACACCTTC. The V and J genes are TRBV5-1 and TRBJ1-2; the match to TRBD1 covers 8 bases. In germline, CDR1 is SGHRS, CDR2 YFSETQ. Trimming at V came to 4 bases and at J to 2 bases, leaving 10 bases not matched to a gene. This CDR3 region has 16 residues.

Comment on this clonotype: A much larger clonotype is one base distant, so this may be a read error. The CDR3 DNA reads TGTGCCACCCCGACTAGCGGGATTGGAAATGAGCAGTACTTC. It translates to CATPTSGIGNEQYF. This chain links TRBV9 with TRBJ2-5; 11 positions agree with TRBD2. Germline V gene lookup returns CDR1 SGDLS and CDR2 YYNGEE. V trimming: 9 bases; J trimming: 11 bases; junction bases outside the gene matches: 15. The CDR3 totals 14 residues.

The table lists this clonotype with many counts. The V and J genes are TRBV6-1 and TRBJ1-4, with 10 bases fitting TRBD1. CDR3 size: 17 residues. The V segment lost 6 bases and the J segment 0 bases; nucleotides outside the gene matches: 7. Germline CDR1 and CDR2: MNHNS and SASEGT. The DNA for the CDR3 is TGTGCCAGCAGCCAAGACAGGGGGCCAGCAACTAATGAAAAACTGTTTTTT. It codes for CASSQDRGPATNEKLFF.

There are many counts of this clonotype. The CDR3 loop is CASSLSGNSQETQYF. The CDR3 nucleotides read TGTGCCAGCAGTTTATCCGGAAATTCCCAAGAGACCCAGTACTTC. The chain employs TRBV27 and TRBJ2-5; unclear D gene. Germline-derived CDR1 and CDR2 are MNHEY and SMNVEV (reference sequence). The CDR3 totals 15 residues. V lost 0 bases and J lost 1, with 9 bases in between.

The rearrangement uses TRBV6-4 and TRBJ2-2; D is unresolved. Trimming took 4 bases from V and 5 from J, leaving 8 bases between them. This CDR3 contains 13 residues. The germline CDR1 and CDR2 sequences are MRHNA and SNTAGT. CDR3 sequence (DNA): TGTGCCAGCAGTGGATCCGCTACCGGGGAGCTGTTTTTT. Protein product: CASSGSATGELFF.

The CDR3 coding sequence is TGTGCCAGCAGTTACCAGGGCCGAAGCACAGATACGCAGTATTTT. Encoded protein: CASSYQGRSTDTQYF. J is TRBJ2-3 and V is TRBV6-5, with D possibly being TRBD1 (5 bases). Germline CDR1 is MNHEY and CDR2 is SVGAGI. This CDR3 region has 15 residues. With 2 bases removed from V and 0 bases from J, the gap between germline ends came to 9 bases.

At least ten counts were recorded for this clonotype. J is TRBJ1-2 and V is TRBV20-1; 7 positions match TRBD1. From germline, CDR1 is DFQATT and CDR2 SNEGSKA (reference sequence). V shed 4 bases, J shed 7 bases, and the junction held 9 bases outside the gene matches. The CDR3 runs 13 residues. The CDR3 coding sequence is TGCAGTGCTATCCCAGACAGGGCAGCTGGCTACACCTTC. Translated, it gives CSAIPDRAAGYTF.

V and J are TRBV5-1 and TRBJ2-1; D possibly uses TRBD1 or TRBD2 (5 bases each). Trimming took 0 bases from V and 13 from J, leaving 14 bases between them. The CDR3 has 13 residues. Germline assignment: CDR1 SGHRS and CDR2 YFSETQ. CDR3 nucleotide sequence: TGCGCCAGCAGCTTGGAGGGCCCCGGGGACCAGTTCTTC. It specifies CASSLEGPGDQFF.

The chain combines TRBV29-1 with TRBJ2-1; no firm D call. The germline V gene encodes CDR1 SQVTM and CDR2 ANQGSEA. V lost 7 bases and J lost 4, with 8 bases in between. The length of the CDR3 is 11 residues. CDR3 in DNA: TGCAGCGGTGACGAATACAATGAGCAGTTCTTC. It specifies CSGDEYNEQFF.

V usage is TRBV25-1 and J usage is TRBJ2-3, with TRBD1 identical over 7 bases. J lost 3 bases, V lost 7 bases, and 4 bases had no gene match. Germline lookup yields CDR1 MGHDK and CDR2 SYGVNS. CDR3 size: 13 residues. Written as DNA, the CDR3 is TGTGCCAGCAACCTACAGGGGACAGATACGCAGTATTTT. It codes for CASNLQGTDTQYF.

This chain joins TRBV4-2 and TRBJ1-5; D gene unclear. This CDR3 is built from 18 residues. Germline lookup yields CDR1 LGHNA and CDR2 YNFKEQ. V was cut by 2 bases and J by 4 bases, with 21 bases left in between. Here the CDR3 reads CASSQIFGEYGANQPQHF. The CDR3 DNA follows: TGTGCCAGCAGCCAAATATTCGGGGAGTACGGTGCGAATCAGCCCCAGCATTTT.

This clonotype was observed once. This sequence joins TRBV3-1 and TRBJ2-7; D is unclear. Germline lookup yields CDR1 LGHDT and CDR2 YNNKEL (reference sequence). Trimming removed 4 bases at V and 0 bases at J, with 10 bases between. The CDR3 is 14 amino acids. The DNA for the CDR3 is TGTGCCAGCAGCCGGACCGTGAGCTCCTACGAGCAGTACTTC. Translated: CASSRTVSSYEQYF.

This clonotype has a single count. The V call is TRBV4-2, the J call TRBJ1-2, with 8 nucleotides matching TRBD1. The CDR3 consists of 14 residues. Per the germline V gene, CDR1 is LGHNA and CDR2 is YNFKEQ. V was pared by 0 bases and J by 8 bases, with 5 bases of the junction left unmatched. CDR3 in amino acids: CASSQEDRVTGYTF. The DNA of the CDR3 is TGTGCCAGCAGCCAAGAGGACAGGGTCACAGGCTACACCTTC.

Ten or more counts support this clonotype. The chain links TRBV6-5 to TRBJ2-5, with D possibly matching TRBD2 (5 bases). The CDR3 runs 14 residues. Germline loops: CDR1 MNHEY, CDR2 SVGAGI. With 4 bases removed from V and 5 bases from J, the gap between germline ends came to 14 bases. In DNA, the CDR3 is TGTGCCAGCAGTTGGACCTCCTCGGGGGAGACCCAGTACTTC. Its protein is CASSWTSSGETQYF.

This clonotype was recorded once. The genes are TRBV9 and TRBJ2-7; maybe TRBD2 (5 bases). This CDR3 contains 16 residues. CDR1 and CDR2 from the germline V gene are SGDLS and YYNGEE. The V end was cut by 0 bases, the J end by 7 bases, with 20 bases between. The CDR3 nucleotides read TGTGCCAGCAGCGTAGTTTCGGGCGCCACCGGGAATGAGCAGTACTTC. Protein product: CASSVVSGATGNEQYF.

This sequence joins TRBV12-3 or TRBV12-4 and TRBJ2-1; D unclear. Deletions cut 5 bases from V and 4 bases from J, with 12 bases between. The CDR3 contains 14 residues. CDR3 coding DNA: TGTGCCAGCAGTGTGGGCGGTTCGTACAATGAGCAGTTCTTC. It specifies CASSVGGSYNEQFF.